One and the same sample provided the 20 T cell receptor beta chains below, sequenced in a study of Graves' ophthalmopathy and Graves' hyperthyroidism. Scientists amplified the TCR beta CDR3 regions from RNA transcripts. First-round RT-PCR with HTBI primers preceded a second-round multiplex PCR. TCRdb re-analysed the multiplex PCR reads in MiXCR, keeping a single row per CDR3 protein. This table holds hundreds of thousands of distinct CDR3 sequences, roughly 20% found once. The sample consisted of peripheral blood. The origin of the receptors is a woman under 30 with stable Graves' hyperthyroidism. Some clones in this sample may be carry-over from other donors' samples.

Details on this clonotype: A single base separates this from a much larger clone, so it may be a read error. CDR3 nucleotides: TGTTCCAGCACCAGAGACTTAGCAAACACTGAAGCTTTCTTT. Residues: CSSTRDLANTEAFF. V usage is TRBV2 and J usage is TRBJ1-1; D gene ambiguous. Germline V gene lookup returns CDR1 SNHLY and CDR2 FYNNEI. The CDR3 is made up of 14 amino acids. Using reference TRBV2 and TRBJ1-1 for the parts outside the CDR3, the full variable domain is EPEVTQTPSHQVTQMGQEVILRCVPISNHLYFYWYRQILGQKVEFLVSFYNNEISEKSEIFDDQFSVERPDGSNFTLKIRSTKLEDSAMYFCSSTRDLANTEAFFGQGTRLTVV.

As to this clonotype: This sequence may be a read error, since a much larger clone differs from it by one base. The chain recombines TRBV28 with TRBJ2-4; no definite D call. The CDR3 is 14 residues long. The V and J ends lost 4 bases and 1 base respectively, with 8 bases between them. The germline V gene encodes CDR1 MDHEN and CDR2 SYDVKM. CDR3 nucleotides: TGTGCCAGCAGTTCACTGGGTGCCAAAAACATTCAGTACTTC. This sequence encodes CASSSLGAKNIQYF.

The CDR3 loop is CASSQAPGQSEAFF. CDR3 nucleotide sequence: TGCGCCAGCAGCCAAGCCCCGGGACAATCTGAAGCTTTCTTT. The chain joins TRBV4-1 to TRBJ1-1, with D possibly being TRBD1 (6 bases). Germline CDR1 reads MGHRA; CDR2 reads YSYEKL. V was cut by 1 base and J by 6 bases, with 12 bases left in between. CDR3 size: 14 residues.

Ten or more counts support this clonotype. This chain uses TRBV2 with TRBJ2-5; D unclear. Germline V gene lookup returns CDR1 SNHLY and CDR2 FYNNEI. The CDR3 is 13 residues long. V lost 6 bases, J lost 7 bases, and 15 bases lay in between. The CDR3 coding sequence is TGTGCCAGCAGCGATGTGACTCGGGTGACCCAGTACTTC. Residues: CASSDVTRVTQYF.

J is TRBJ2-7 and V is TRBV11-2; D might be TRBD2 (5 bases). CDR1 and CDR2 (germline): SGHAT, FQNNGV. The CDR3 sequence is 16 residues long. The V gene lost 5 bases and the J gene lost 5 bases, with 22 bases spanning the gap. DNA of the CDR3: TGTGCCAGCAGCCCCTGGACTCCCGCAGTAGCCCACGAGCAGTACTTC. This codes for CASSPWTPAVAHEQYF.

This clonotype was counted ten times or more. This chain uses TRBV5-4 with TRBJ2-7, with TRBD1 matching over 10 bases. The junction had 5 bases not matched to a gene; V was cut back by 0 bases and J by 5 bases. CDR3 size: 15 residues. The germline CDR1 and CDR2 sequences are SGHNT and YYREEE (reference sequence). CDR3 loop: CASSLGDRGYHEQYF. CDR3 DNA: TGTGCCAGCAGCTTGGGGGACAGGGGATACCACGAGCAGTACTTC. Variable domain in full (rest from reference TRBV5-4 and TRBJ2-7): ETGVTQSPTHLIKTRGQQVTLRCSSQSGHNTVSWYQQALGQGPQFIFQYYREEENGRGNFPPRFSGLQFPNYSSELNVNALELDDSALYLCASSLGDRGYHEQYFGPGTRLTVT.

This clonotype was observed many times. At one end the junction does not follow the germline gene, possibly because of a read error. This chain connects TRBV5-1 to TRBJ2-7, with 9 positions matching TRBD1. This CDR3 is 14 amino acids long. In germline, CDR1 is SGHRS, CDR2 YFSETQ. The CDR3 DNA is TGCACCAGCAGCTGGATGGACAGGGGCTACGAGCAGTACTTC. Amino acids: CTSSWMDRGYEQYF.

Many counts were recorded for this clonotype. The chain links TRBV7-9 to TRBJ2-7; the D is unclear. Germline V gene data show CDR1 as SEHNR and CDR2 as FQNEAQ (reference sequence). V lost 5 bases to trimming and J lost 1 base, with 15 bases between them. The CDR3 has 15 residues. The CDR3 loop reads CASSLTLGRSYEQYF. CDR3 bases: TGTGCCAGCAGCCTCACCCTGGGCCGATCCTACGAGCAGTACTTC. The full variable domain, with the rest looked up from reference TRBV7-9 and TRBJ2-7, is DTGVSQNPRHKITKRGQNVTFRCDPISEHNRLYWYRQTLGQGPEFLTYFQNEAQLEKSRLLSDRFSAERPKGSFSTLEIQRTEQGDSAMYLCASSLTLGRSYEQYFGPGTRLTVT.

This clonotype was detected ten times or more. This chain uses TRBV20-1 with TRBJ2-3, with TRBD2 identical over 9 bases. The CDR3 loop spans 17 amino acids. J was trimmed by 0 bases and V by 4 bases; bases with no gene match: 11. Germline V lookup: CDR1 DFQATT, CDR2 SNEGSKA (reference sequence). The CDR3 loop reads CSAIWRGGRPSTDTQYF. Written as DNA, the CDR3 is TGCAGTGCTATCTGGCGGGGGGGTAGGCCTAGCACAGATACGCAGTATTTT.

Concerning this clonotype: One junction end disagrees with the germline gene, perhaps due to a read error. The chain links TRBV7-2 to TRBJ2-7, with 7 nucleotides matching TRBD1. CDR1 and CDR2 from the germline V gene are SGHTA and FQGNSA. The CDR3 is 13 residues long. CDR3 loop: CASSLGSGDRVDF. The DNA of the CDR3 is TGTGCCAGCAGCTTAGGAAGCGGAGACAGGGTGGACTTC.

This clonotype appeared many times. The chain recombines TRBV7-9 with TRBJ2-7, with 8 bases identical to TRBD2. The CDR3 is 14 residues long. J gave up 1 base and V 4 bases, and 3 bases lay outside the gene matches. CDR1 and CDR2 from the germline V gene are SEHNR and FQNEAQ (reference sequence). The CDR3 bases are TGTGCCAGCAGCTCGGGACTAGGATCCTACGAGCAGTACTTC. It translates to CASSSGLGSYEQYF.

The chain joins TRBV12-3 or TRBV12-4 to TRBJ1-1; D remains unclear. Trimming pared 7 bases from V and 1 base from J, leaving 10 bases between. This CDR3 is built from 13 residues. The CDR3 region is CASTEGENTEAFF. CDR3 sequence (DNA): TGTGCCAGCACCGAAGGAGAGAACACTGAAGCTTTCTTT.

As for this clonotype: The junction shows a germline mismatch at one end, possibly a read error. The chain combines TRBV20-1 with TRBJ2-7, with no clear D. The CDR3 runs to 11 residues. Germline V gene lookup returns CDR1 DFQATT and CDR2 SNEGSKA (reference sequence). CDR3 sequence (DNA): TGCAGTGCCCCAAACTCCTACGAGCGGTACTTC. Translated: CSAPNSYERYF.

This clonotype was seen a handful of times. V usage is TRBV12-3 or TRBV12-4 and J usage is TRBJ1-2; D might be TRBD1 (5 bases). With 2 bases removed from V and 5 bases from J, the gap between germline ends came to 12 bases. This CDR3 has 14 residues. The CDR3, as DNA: TGTGCCAGCAGTTTAAACAGGCTAGGGTATGGCTACACCTTC. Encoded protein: CASSLNRLGYGYTF.

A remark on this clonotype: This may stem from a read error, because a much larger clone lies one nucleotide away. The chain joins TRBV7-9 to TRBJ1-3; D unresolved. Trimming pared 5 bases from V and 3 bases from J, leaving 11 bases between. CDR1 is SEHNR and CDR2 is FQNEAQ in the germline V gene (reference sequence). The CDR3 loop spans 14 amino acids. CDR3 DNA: TGTGCCAGCAGCGTAGGGCTGGATGGAAACACCATATATTTT. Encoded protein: CASSVGLDGNTIYF. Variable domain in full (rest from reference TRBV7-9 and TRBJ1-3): DTGVSQNPRHKITKRGQNVTFRCDPISEHNRLYWYRQTLGQGPEFLTYFQNEAQLEKSRLLSDRFSAERPKGSFSTLEIQRTEQGDSAMYLCASSVGLDGNTIYFGEGSWLTVV.

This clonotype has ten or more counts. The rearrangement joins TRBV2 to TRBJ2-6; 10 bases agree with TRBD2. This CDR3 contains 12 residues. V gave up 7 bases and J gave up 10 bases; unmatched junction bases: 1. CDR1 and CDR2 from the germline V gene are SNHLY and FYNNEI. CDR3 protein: CASKTSGNVLTF. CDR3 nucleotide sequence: TGTGCCAGCAAGACTAGCGGGAACGTCCTGACTTTC.

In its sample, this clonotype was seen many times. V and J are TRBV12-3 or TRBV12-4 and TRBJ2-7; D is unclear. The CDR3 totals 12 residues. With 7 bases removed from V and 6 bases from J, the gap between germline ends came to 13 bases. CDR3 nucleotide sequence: TGTGCCAGCACCCCAGACATCGGCGAGCAGTACTTC. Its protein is CASTPDIGEQYF.

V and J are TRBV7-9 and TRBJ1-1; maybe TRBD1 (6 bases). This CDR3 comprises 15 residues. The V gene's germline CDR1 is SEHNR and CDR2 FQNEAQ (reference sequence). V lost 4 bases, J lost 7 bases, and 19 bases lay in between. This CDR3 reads CASSSLSRGADEAFF. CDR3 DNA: TGTGCCAGCAGCTCACTCTCCAGGGGCGCGGATGAAGCTTTCTTT.

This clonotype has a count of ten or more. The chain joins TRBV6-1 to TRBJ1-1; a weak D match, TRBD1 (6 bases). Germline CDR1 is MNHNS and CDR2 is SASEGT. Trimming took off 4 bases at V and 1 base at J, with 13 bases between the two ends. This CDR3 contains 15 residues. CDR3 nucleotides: TGTGCCAGCAGTGGACAGAGGGGGGGGAACACTGAAGCTTTCTTT. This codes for CASSGQRGGNTEAFF.

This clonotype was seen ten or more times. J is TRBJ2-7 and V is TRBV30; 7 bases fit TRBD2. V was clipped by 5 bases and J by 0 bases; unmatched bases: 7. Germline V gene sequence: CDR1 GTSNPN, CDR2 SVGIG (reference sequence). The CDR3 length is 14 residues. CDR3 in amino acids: CAWSRWGGSYEQYF. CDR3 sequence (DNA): TGTGCCTGGTCCCGGTGGGGGGGCTCCTACGAGCAGTACTTC. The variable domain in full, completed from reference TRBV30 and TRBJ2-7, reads SQTIHQWPATLVQPVGSPLSLECTVEGTSNPNLYWYRQAAGRGLQLLFYSVGIGQISSEVPQNLSASRPQDRQFILSSKKLLLSDSGFYLCAWSRWGGSYEQYFGPGTRLTVT.